This TCR beta chain was sequenced in a study of regulatory T cells in long-lasting Graves disease. General study results and limits: Comparison showed that persistent patients shared more public clonotypes (2,741) than new patients (966).

The TCR beta library used iRepertoire HTBI primers with Arm-PCR amplification of CDR3. TCRdb re-derived calls from the multiplex PCR reads in MiXCR, one entry per CDR3 protein. The data show approximately 400,000 distinct CDR3 sequences, about 12% seen once. This clonotype was seen repeatedly, ten times or more. Its antigen remains unknown. Described time point: newly diagnosed GD, antithyroid drugs for less than 3 months. Preparation of the TCR library used RNA extracted from PBMCs. In germline, CDR1 is SGHDN, CDR2 FVKESK. The V end lost 4 bases, the J end lost 0 bases, and 30 bases lay between the germline ends. CDR3 length equals 21 residues. The same data also went into a second study, on T cells in Graves' hyperthyroidism and ophthalmopathy.

The J gene is TRBJ1-1, the V gene TRBV14, with a tentative D call TRBD1 (5 bases). This TCR derives from a woman under 30 with Graves disease. Sequenced here: peripheral blood mononuclear cells (PBMCs), sampled at new diagnosis, from a patient treated with antithyroid drugs. CDR3 DNA sequence: TGTGCCAGCAGCCCGTCCCTAGGGTCAGGGTGGGTTTCTGTTATGAACACTGAAGCTTTCTTT. Encoded protein: CASSPSLGSGWVSVMNTEAFF.